These 11 T cell receptor beta chains were sequenced from one sample in a study of blood T cell repertoires in COVID-19. TCRdb keeps only in-frame clones here, not all; method: immunoSEQ multiplex PCR. The sample has fewer than 130,000 clones, about 90% seen once. Sequenced: peripheral blood. The source of these receptors is a human donor in a cohort sampled during active COVID-19.

V gene TRBV19 combines with J gene TRBJ2-4; 12 bases are shared with TRBD2. CDR1 is LNHDA, CDR2 SQIVND, per germline (reference sequence). V dropped 6 bases and J dropped 15; count of bases not matched to a gene: 15. The CDR3 is 15 residues long. The CDR3 here is CASSPAGLAGAGGYF. The DNA for the CDR3 is TGTGCCAGTAGCCCGGCGGGACTAGCGGGCGCCGGAGGGTACTTC.

The chain is built from TRBV7-2 and TRBJ2-2; D gene uncertain. The CDR3 sequence is 16 residues long. Germline V gene lookup returns CDR1 SGHTA and CDR2 FQGNSA. The ends were cut back, 0 bases at V and 1 base at J, with 9 bases in the middle. The CDR3: CASSLALNLNTGELFF. The CDR3 nucleotides are TGTGCCAGCAGCTTAGCATTGAACTTGAACACCGGGGAGCTGTTTTTT.

This sequence joins TRBV6-5 and TRBJ1-5; 8 nucleotides line up with TRBD1. Germline V gene lookup returns CDR1 MNHEY and CDR2 SVGAGI. Trimming removed 5 bases from V and 3 bases from J; junction bases left unmatched: 3. This CDR3 has 14 residues. For the CDR3, the DNA is TGTGCCAGCAGTAGGACAGGGTACAATCAGCCCCAGCATTTT. This translates into CASSRTGYNQPQHF.

The CDR3 coding sequence is TGCGCCAGCAGCTTGGCGGTTGTCGGGAGGGCCGTCAATGAGCAGTTCTTC. As protein: CASSLAVVGRAVNEQFF. V and J are TRBV5-1 and TRBJ2-1; 8 bases match TRBD2. J gave up 6 bases and V 0 bases, and 11 bases lay outside the gene matches. The V gene's germline CDR1 is SGHRS and CDR2 YFSETQ. The CDR3 sequence is 17 residues long.

This chain joins TRBV2 and TRBJ2-7; 7 bases are shared with TRBD1. Germline CDR1 and CDR2: SNHLY and FYNNEI. The CDR3 spans 14 residues. The ends lost 6 bases at V and 3 bases at J; junction bases unmatched: 8. The DNA for the CDR3 is TGTGCCAGCAGGAACGGACAGGTAAACTACGAGCAGTACTTC. Residues: CASRNGQVNYEQYF.

The chain is built from TRBV28 and TRBJ1-5; D call uncertain. Trimming left V 8 bases short and J 2 bases short, with 16 bases between. From germline, CDR1 is MDHEN and CDR2 SYDVKM. This CDR3 spans 15 amino acids. CDR3 coding DNA: TGTGCCAGCGGGGAGACCAGGCTGGGCAATCAGCCCCAGCATTTT. Amino acids: CASGETRLGNQPQHF. The entire variable domain, with the rest obtained from reference TRBV28 and TRBJ1-5, is as follows: DVKVTQSSRYLVKRTGEKVFLECVQDMDHENMFWYRQDPGLGLRLIYFSYDVKMKEKGDIPEGYSVSREKKERFSLILESASTNQTSMYLCASGETRLGNQPQHFGDGTRLSIL.

This chain uses TRBV6-4 with TRBJ2-1, with 7 bases aligning to TRBD2. Germline V lookup: CDR1 MRHNA, CDR2 SNTAGT. The CDR3 is made up of 14 amino acids. J lost 10 bases, V lost 4 bases, and 10 bases had no gene match. The CDR3, as DNA: TGTGCCAGCAGTGGGGATAGCGGGCCCTTCGAGCAGTTCTTC. Translated: CASSGDSGPFEQFF.

The chain combines TRBV4-2 with TRBJ2-4; 10 bases fit TRBD2. The CDR3 sequence is 20 residues long. Germline V gene lookup returns CDR1 LGHNA and CDR2 YNFKEQ. Trimming removed 0 bases from V and 0 bases from J; junction bases left unmatched: 11. The CDR3 is CASSQERIAGGLIAKNIQYF. CDR3 in DNA: TGTGCCAGCAGCCAAGAACGAATAGCGGGAGGTCTAATAGCCAAAAACATTCAGTACTTC.

The CDR3 protein is CASREAGGSYEQYF. In DNA, the CDR3 is TGTGCCAGCAGAGAGGCGGGGGGCTCCTACGAGCAGTACTTC. This rearrangement joins TRBV7-3 to TRBJ2-7; 8 bases fit TRBD2. The junction had 4 bases not matched to a gene; V was cut back by 6 bases and J by 0 bases. CDR1 and CDR2 (germline): SGHTA, FQGTGA. The CDR3 has 14 amino acids.

This chain joins TRBV5-5 and TRBJ1-6, with 7 bases fitting TRBD1. J was trimmed by 5 bases and V by 5 bases; bases with no gene match: 13. The V gene's germline CDR1 is SGHKS and CDR2 YYEKEE (reference sequence). The CDR3 runs to 17 residues. The CDR3: CASSRQGPRENNSPLHF. In DNA form, the CDR3 reads TGTGCCAGCAGTAGACAGGGCCCCAGGGAAAATAATTCACCCCTCCACTTT.

The chain carries TRBV30 and TRBJ2-1; TRBD1 might be the D (5 bases). CDR3 length equals 12 residues. Germline V gene lookup returns CDR1 GTSNPN and CDR2 SVGIG (reference sequence). Trimming pared 8 bases from V and 9 bases from J, leaving 17 bases between. CDR3 in amino acids: CARGSSGFEQFF. The CDR3 DNA follows: TGTGCCAGGGGATCCTCAGGGTTTGAGCAGTTCTTC.